Here is one TCR beta chain with its context. These data come from a study of blood T cell repertoires in COVID-19. Overall study context: The United States, Italy and Spain supplied acute and convalescent COVID-19 samples. The cDNA or gDNA used as material had been derived from T cells, B-cell-depleted T cells, or PBMCs.

Germline-derived CDR1 and CDR2 are LGHDT and YNNKEL (reference sequence). Trimming removed 6 bases from V and 10 bases from J; junction bases left unmatched: 6. CDR3 length: 12 amino acids. Authors' processing steps: Estimation of nucleated cell counts was performed using reference gene primer amplification. Produced via immunoSEQ multiplex PCR; TCRdb's table is partial and in-frame only. V and J calls and clone size are those listed in that table; D and trimming were worked out from the DNA. The table has 150,000 or so clones, about 90% seen once; the top ten hold around 6.1%. Specimen: peripheral blood. The chain is built from TRBV3-1 (or the pseudogene TRBV3-2) and TRBJ2-1, with 7 positions matching TRBD2. This clonotype was obtained from an elderly man with acute or convalescent COVID-19. Here the CDR3 reads CASSREGLEQFF. As DNA, the CDR3 is TGTGCCAGCAGTAGGGAGGGCCTCGAGCAGTTCTTC.